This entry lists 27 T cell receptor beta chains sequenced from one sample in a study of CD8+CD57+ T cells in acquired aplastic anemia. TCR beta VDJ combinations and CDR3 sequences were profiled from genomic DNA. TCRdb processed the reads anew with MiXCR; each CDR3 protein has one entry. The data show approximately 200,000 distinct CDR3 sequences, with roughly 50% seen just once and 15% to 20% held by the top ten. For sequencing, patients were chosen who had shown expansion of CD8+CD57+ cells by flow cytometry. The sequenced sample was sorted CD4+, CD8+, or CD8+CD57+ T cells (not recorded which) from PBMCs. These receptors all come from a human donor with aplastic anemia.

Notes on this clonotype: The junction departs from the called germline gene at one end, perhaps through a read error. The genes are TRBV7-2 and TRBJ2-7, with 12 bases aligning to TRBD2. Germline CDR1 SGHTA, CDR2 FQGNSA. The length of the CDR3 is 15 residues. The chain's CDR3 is CASSRILAGGDEQYF. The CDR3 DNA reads TGCGCCAGCAGCCGCATCCTAGCGGGGGGGGACGAGCAGTACTTC.

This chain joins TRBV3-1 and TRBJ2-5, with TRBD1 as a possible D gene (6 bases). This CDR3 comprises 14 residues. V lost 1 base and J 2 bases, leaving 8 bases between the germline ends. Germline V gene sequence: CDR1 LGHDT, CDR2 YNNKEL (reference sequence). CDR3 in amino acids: CASSQAGVQETQYF. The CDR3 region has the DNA TGTGCCAGCAGCCAAGCAGGGGTTCAAGAGACCCAGTACTTC.

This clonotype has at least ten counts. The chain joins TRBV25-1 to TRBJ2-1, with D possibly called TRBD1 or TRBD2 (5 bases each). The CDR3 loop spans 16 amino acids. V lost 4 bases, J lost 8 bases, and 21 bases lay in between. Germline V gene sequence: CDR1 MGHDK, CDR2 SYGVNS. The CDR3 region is CASSGPERGASHEQFF. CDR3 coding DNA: TGTGCCAGCAGTGGGCCCGAGAGAGGGGCTAGCCATGAGCAGTTCTTC.

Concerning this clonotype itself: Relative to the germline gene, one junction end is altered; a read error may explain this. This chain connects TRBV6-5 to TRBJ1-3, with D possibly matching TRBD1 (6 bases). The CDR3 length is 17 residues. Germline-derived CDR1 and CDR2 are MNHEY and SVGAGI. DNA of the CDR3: TGTGCTAGCAGTAACCGCCGGGGGGCTGGCACTGGAAACACCATATATTTT. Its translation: CASSNRRGAGTGNTIYF.

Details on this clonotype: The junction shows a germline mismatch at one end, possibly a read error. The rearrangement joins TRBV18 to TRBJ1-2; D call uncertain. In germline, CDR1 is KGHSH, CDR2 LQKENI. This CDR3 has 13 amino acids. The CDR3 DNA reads TGTGCCAGCTCACCTACAGCCGATGTTGGCTGCACCTTC. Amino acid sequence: CASSPTADVGCTF.

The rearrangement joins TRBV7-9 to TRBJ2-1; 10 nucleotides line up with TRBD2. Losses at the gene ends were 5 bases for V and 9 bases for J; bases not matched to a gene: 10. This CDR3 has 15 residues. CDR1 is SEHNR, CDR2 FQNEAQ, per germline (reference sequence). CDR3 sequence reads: CASSAQRGGAGEQFF. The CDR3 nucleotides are TGTGCCAGCAGCGCGCAGCGGGGGGGGGCTGGTGAGCAGTTCTTC.

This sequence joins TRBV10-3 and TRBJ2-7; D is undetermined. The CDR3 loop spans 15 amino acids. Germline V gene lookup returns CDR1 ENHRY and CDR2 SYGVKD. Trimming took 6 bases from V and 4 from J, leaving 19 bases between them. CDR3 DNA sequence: TGTGCCATCAGCTCCGCTAAGTTGAGTGGTTACGAGCAGTACTTC. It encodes CAISSAKLSGYEQYF.

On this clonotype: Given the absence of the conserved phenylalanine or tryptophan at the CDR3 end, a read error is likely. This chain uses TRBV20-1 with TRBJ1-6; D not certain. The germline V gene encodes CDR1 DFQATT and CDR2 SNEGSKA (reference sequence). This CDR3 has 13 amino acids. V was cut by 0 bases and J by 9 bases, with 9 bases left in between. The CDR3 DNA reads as TGCAGTGCTAGAGATTCGTCCAGTTCACCCCTCCACTCT. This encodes CSARDSSSSPLHS.

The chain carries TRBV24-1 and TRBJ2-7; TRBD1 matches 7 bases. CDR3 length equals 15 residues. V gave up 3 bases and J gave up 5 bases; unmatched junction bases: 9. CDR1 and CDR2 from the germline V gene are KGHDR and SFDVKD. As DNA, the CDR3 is TGTGCCACCAGTGATGCCCCGGGACAGTTTGACGAGCAGTACTTC. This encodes CATSDAPGQFDEQYF.

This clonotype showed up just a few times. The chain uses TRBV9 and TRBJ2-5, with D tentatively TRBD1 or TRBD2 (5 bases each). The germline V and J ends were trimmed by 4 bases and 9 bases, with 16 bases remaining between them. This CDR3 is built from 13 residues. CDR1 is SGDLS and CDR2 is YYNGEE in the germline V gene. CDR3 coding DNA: TGTGCCAGCAGCCAACCAGGGACGGAGGCCCAGTACTTC. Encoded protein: CASSQPGTEAQYF.

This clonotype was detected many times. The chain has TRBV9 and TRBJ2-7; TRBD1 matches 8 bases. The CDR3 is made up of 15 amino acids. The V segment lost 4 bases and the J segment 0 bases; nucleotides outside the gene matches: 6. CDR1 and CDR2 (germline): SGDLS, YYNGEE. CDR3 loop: CASSTNDRGSYEQYF. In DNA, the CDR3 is TGTGCCAGCAGCACTAATGACAGGGGCTCCTACGAGCAGTACTTC.

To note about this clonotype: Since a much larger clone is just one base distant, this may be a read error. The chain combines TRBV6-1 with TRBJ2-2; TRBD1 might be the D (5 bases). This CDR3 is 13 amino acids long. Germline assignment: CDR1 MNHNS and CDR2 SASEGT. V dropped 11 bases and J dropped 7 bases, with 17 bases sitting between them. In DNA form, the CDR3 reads TGTGCCGGCACCCAAACCAGGGACGGGGAGCTGTTTTTT. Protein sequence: CAGTQTRDGELFF.

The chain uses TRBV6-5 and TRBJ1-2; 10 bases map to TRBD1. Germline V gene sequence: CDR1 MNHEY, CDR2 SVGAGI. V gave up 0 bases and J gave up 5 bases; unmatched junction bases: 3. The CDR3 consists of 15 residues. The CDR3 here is CASSYSGTGEYGYTF. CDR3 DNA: TGTGCCAGCAGTTACTCCGGGACAGGGGAATATGGCTACACCTTC.

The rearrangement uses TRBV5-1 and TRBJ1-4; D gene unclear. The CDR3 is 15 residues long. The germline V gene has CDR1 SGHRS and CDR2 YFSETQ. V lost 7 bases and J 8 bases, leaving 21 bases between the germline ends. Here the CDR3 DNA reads TGCGCCAGCTTACGCGCTGGCCGAATAAGCGAAAAACTGTTTTTT. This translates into CASLRAGRISEKLFF. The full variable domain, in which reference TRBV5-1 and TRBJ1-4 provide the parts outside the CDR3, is KAGVTQTPRYLIKTRGQQVTLSCSPISGHRSVSWYQQTPGQGLQFLFEYFSETQRNKGNFPGRFSGRQFSNSRSEMNVSTLELGDSALYLCASLRAGRISEKLFFGSGTQLSVL.

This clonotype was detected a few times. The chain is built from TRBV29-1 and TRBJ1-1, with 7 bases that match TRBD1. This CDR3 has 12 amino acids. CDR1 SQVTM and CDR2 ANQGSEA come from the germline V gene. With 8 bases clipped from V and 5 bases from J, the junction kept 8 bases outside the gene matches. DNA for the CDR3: TGCAGCTTGCAGGGGGAGGTTACTGAAGCTTTCTTT. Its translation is CSLQGEVTEAFF.

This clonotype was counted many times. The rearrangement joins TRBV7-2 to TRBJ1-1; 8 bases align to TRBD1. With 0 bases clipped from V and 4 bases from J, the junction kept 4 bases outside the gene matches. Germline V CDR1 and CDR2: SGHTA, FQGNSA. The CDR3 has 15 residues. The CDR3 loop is CASSLAPDRGTEAFF. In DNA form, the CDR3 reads TGTGCCAGCAGCTTAGCTCCTGACAGGGGCACTGAAGCTTTCTTT. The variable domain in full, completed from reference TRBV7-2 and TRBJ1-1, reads GAGVSQSPSNKVTEKGKDVELRCDPISGHTALYWYRQSLGQGLEFLIYFQGNSAPDKSGLPSDRFSAERTGGSVSTLTIQRTQQEDSAVYLCASSLAPDRGTEAFFGQGTRLTVV.

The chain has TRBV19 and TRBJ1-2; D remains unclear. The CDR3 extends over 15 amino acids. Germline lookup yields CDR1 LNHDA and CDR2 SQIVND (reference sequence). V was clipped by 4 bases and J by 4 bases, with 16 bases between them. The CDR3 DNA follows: TGTGCCAGTAGTACCAGTGGCAGGAAACCCTATGGCTACACCTTC. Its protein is CASSTSGRKPYGYTF.

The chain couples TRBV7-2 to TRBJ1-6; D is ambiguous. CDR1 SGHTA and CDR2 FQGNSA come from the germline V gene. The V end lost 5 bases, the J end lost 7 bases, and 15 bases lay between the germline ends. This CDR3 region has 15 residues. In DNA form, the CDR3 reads TGTGCCAGCAGCCCCAGACTAGCGAGGAATTCACCCCTCCACTTT. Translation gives CASSPRLARNSPLHF.

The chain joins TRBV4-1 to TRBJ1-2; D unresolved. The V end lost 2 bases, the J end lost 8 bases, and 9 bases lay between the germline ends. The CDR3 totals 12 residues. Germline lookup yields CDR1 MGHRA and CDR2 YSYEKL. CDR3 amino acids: CASSQISQGYTF. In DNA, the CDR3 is TGCGCCAGCAGCCAAATTAGTCAAGGCTACACCTTC.

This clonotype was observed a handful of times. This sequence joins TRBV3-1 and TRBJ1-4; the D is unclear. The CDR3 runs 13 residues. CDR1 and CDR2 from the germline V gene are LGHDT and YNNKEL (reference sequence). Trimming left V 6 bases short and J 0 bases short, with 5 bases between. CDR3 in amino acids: CASRLATNEKLFF. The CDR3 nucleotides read TGTGCCAGCAGGCTTGCAACTAATGAAAAACTGTTTTTT.

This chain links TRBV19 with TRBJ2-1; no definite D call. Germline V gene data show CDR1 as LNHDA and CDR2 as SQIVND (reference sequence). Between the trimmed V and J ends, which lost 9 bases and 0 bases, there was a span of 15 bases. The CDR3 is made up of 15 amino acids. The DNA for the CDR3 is TGTGCCAGCCACCCACCAGGTTACTCCTACAATGAGCAGTTCTTC. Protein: CASHPPGYSYNEQFF.

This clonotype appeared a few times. CDR3 bases: TGTGCCACCAGTGACAAAACAAGGCCCACCTACGAGCAGTACTTC. Translated, it gives CATSDKTRPTYEQYF. The rearrangement joins TRBV24-1 to TRBJ2-7; D gene unclear. The V gene lost 4 bases and the J gene lost 2 bases, with 14 bases spanning the gap. Germline CDR1 KGHDR, CDR2 SFDVKD. CDR3 length equals 15 residues.

For the CDR3, the DNA is TGTGCCAGCAGCGGGCGGGATCCCTACACCTTC. Its protein product is CASSGRDPYTF. The chain recombines TRBV9 with TRBJ1-2; D not certain. The CDR3 totals 11 residues. The V and J ends lost 3 bases and 10 bases respectively, with 10 bases between them. From germline, CDR1 is SGDLS and CDR2 YYNGEE.

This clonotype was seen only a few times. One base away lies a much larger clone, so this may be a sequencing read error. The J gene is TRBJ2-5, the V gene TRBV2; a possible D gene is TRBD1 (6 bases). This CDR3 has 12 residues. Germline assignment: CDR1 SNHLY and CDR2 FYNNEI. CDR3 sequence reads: CVSSGQRGTQYF. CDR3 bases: TGTGTTAGCTCGGGACAACGAGGGACCCAGTACTTC.

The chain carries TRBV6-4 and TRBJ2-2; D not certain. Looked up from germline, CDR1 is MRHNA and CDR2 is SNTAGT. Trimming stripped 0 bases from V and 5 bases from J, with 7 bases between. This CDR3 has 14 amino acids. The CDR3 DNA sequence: TGTGCCAGCAGTGACTCCGGGCAAACCGGGGAGCTGTTTTTT. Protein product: CASSDSGQTGELFF.

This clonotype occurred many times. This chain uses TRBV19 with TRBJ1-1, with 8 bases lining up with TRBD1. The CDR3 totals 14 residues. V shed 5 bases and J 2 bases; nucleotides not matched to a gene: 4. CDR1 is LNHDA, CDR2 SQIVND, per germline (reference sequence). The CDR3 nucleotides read TGTGCCAGTAGTGACAGGGGAAGAAACACTGAAGCTTTCTTT. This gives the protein CASSDRGRNTEAFF.

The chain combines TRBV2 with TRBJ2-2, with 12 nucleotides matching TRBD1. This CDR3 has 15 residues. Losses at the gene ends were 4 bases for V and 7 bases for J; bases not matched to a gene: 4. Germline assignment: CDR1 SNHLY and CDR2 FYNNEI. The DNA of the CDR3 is TGTGCCAGCAGTGTAGGGACAGGGGGCAACGGGGAGCTGTTTTTT. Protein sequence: CASSVGTGGNGELFF.